Listed here are 29 T cell receptor beta chains from one sample, sequenced in a study of cytomegalovirus exposure and HLA in healthy donors. This PCR relied on a set of 60 Vbeta primers and 13 Jbeta primers. This table comes from immunoSEQ multiplex PCR, and its TCRdb copy is limited to in-frame clones, with some not included. This sample has roughly 120,000 clones, with about 72% found just once. The sample consisted of PBMCs. Receptors were obtained from a man between 45 and 60 years old in good health and CMV-seropositive.

This clone rates as medium-sized (0.01 to 0.1%). The chain has TRBV6-1 and TRBJ2-7, with D unclear. V lost 2 bases to trimming and J lost 2 bases, with 7 bases between them. The CDR3 is 13 amino acids. Germline loops: CDR1 MNHNS, CDR2 SASEGT. The CDR3 reads CASSEISTYEQYF. The CDR3 DNA follows: TGTGCCAGCAGTGAAATCTCTACCTACGAGCAGTACTTC.

J is TRBJ1-4 and V is TRBV6-5; D gene unclear. Germline V gene sequence: CDR1 MNHEY, CDR2 SVGAGI. This CDR3 comprises 13 residues. V was cut by 4 bases and J by 8 bases, with 11 bases left in between. This CDR3 reads CASSSDYLEKLFF. In nucleotides, the CDR3 is TGTGCCAGCAGTTCAGACTACCTGGAAAAACTGTTTTTT.

The CDR3 sequence: CAWSWMGPSGEQYF. For the CDR3, the DNA is TGTGCCTGGAGTTGGATGGGCCCCTCCGGCGAGCAGTACTTC. The V call is TRBV30, the J call TRBJ2-7; D not resolved. V was trimmed by 2 bases and J by 6 bases, leaving 17 bases between them. Germline lookup yields CDR1 GTSNPN and CDR2 SVGIG (reference sequence). CDR3 length equals 14 residues.

The genes are TRBV18 and TRBJ1-6; 7 bases map to TRBD1. This CDR3 spans 14 amino acids. Germline loops: CDR1 KGHSH, CDR2 LQKENI. The CDR3 region has the DNA TGTGCTTCCGAAGGGGGCGCGGGGAATTCACCCCTCCACTTT. Translating gives CASEGGAGNSPLHF.

J is TRBJ2-7 and V is TRBV30; D remains ambiguous. Germline V lookup: CDR1 GTSNPN, CDR2 SVGIG (reference sequence). The V gene lost 2 bases and the J gene lost 3 bases, with 5 bases spanning the gap. The CDR3 sequence is 11 residues long. CDR3 sequence reads: CAWSNSYEQYF. Written as DNA, the CDR3 is TGTGCCTGGAGTAACAGCTACGAGCAGTACTTC.

The rearrangement links TRBV27 to TRBJ1-5, with 9 positions matching TRBD1. Germline V CDR1 and CDR2: MNHEY, SMNVEV (reference sequence). V trimming: 0 bases; J trimming: 3 bases; junction bases outside the gene matches: 12. CDR3 length: 19 amino acids. CDR3 DNA sequence: TGTGCCAGCAGTTTATCGAGGCCCGCCGGGACAGGGATCAATCAGCCCCAGCATTTT. It specifies CASSLSRPAGTGINQPQHF.

The chain links TRBV5-1 to TRBJ2-1; 9 positions match TRBD2. The CDR3 has 17 amino acids. Germline V CDR1 and CDR2: SGHRS, YFSETQ. V lost 3 bases to trimming and J lost 4 bases; unmatched junction nucleotides: 11. Here the CDR3 reads CASSSSKAGGPYNEQFF. Here the CDR3 DNA reads TGCGCCAGCAGCTCCTCTAAGGCGGGAGGGCCTTACAATGAGCAGTTCTTC.

The V call is TRBV10-1, the J call TRBJ2-6, with 7 bases fitting TRBD2. This CDR3 has 16 residues. V shed 2 bases, J shed 2 bases, and the junction held 3 bases outside the gene matches. From germline, CDR1 is WNHNN and CDR2 SYGVQD (reference sequence). Here the CDR3 DNA reads TGCGCCAGCAGTGAGGGGGGGGAACCTGGGGCCAACGTCCTGACTTTC. Protein sequence: CASSEGGEPGANVLTF.

There are a few counts of this clone. The chain uses TRBV6-1 and TRBJ1-3; D call uncertain. Trimming removed 5 bases at V and 8 bases at J, with 13 bases between. The CDR3 is made up of 13 amino acids. Germline V gene lookup returns CDR1 MNHNS and CDR2 SASEGT. CDR3 region: CASSSRPEDTIYF. The CDR3 DNA follows: TGTGCCAGCAGTTCCCGTCCCGAGGACACCATATATTTT.

The chain links TRBV5-1 to TRBJ1-2; 7 bases map to TRBD1. This CDR3 spans 15 amino acids. V lost 4 bases, J lost 4 bases, and 10 bases stayed unmatched. Germline V gene sequence: CDR1 SGHRS, CDR2 YFSETQ. CDR3 amino acids: CASSVLPGQIYGYTF. The CDR3 coding sequence is TGCGCCAGCAGCGTATTACCGGGACAGATCTATGGCTACACCTTC.

V and J are TRBV4-2 and TRBJ2-2; D is unresolved. In germline, CDR1 is LGHNA, CDR2 YNFKEQ. Between the trimmed V and J ends, which lost 7 bases and 0 bases, there was a span of 12 bases. The CDR3 has 15 residues. The CDR3 nucleotides read TGTGCCAGCAACAACGGCGGCACGAACACCGGGGAGCTGTTTTTT. Amino acid sequence: CASNNGGTNTGELFF.

The V call is TRBV18, the J call TRBJ1-2; D may be TRBD1 (6 bases). Germline V CDR1 and CDR2: KGHSH, LQKENI. With 2 bases removed from V and 3 bases from J, the gap between germline ends came to 19 bases. This CDR3 is built from 17 residues. The CDR3 DNA reads TGTGCCAGCTCACCAATTCGAGCGGCGGGGGGCGACTATGGCTACACCTTC. As protein: CASSPIRAAGGDYGYTF.

Points on this clone: At the DNA level, this CDR3 is encoded by other sequences in the same sample as well. V usage is TRBV5-1 and J usage is TRBJ1-2; 10 bases line up with TRBD1. The junction had 6 bases not matched to a gene; V was cut back by 3 bases and J by 7 bases. This CDR3 spans 14 amino acids. The germline gives CDR1 SGHRS, CDR2 YFSETQ. CDR3: CASSSGQGEGGYTF. CDR3 sequence (DNA): TGCGCCAGCAGCTCCGGACAGGGGGAAGGTGGCTACACCTTC. The variable domain in full, with the rest retrieved from reference TRBV5-1 and TRBJ1-2, is KAGVTQTPRYLIKTRGQQVTLSCSPISGHRSVSWYQQTPGQGLQFLFEYFSETQRNKGNFPGRFSGRQFSNSRSEMNVSTLELGDSALYLCASSSGQGEGGYTFGSGTRLTVV.

This chain uses TRBV4-2 with TRBJ2-1; 10 bases are shared with TRBD2. The CDR3 is made up of 17 amino acids. The germline V gene has CDR1 LGHNA and CDR2 YNFKEQ. With V trimmed by 0 bases and J by 6 bases, 8 bases remained unmatched. The CDR3 DNA reads as TGTGCCAGCAGCCAAGAAACTAGCGGGGTGGGGGGCAATGAGCAGTTCTTC. Its protein is CASSQETSGVGGNEQFF.

The V gene is TRBV20-1, the J gene TRBJ2-3; no reliable D call. The V gene's germline CDR1 is DFQATT and CDR2 SNEGSKA (reference sequence). This CDR3 spans 10 amino acids. The CDR3 nucleotides are TGCAGCGTCGTAACAGATACGCAGTATTTT. It codes for CSVVTDTQYF.

The chain has TRBV6-4 and TRBJ2-1; D might be TRBD2 (6 bases). CDR1 is MRHNA, CDR2 SNTAGT, per germline. CDR3 length equals 13 residues. Trimming took off 3 bases at V and 11 bases at J, with 14 bases between the two ends. CDR3 amino acids: CASSEGTGGKQFF. In DNA, the CDR3 is TGTGCCAGCAGTGAAGGGACTGGGGGGAAGCAGTTCTTC.

V usage is TRBV5-1 and J usage is TRBJ2-5; 7 bases are shared with TRBD1. TRBJ2-7 matches the DNA end more closely, so the J call is doubtful. Germline V gene data show CDR1 as SGHRS and CDR2 as YFSETQ. CDR3 size: 15 residues. The CDR3 DNA follows: TGCGCCAGCCGTCCGGAAGGGGGCTCCTCCTACGAGCAGTACTTC. Encoded protein: CASRPEGGSSYEQYF.

The V gene is TRBV6-5, the J gene TRBJ1-3; no definite D call. CDR3 length equals 15 residues. Germline CDR1 reads MNHEY; CDR2 reads SVGAGI. Trimming shortened V by 0 bases and J by 1 base, and 7 bases separated the two germline ends. CDR3 sequence reads: CASSYSGGSGNTIYF. CDR3 DNA: TGTGCCAGCAGTTACTCGGGAGGGTCTGGAAACACCATATATTTT.

This clone was picked up one time. The chain is built from TRBV10-3 and TRBJ2-1; 12 bases line up with TRBD2. Germline CDR1 reads ENHRY; CDR2 reads SYGVKD. With 7 bases clipped from V and 7 bases from J, the junction kept 5 bases outside the gene matches. The CDR3 has 14 residues. The CDR3 coding sequence is TGTGCCATCATGACTAGCGGGGGTGGAAATGAGCAGTTCTTC. Its translation is CAIMTSGGGNEQFF.

The chain's CDR3 is CASRSTSRAFF. The CDR3 DNA follows: TGTGCCAGCAGGTCCACTAGCAGGGCTTTCTTT. The chain recombines TRBV6-5 with TRBJ1-1; no reliable D call. CDR1 and CDR2 (germline): MNHEY, SVGAGI. V shed 6 bases and J shed 11 bases, with 13 bases lying between them. The CDR3 totals 11 residues.

V and J are TRBV6-5 and TRBJ1-1; maybe TRBD1 (5 bases). Germline V gene lookup returns CDR1 MNHEY and CDR2 SVGAGI. CDR3 length: 15 amino acids. V lost 2 bases and J lost 1, with 11 bases in between. The CDR3 protein is CASSYAPQGNTEAFF. The CDR3 nucleotides read TGTGCCAGCAGTTACGCCCCCCAGGGGAACACTGAAGCTTTCTTT.

The gene calls are TRBV7-2 and TRBJ2-1; maybe TRBD2 (5 bases). Between the trimmed V and J ends, which lost 8 bases and 7 bases, there was a span of 21 bases. Germline loops: CDR1 SGHTA, CDR2 FQGNSA. This CDR3 is 15 amino acids long. The CDR3 coding sequence is TGTGCCAGCCAATTAGGGTTTGGGAGAGGAAATGAGCAGTTCTTC. It codes for CASQLGFGRGNEQFF.

CDR3 DNA sequence: TGCGCCAGCAGCCAGTCAGGGTTTGAAAAACTGTTTTTT. It yields the protein CASSQSGFEKLFF. The chain carries TRBV10-2 and TRBJ1-4; tentatively, D is TRBD1 (5 bases). The CDR3 is 13 residues long. Germline V gives CDR1 WSHSY, CDR2 SAAADI. Trimming took off 6 bases at V and 7 bases at J, with 12 bases between the two ends.

This chain connects TRBV6-1 to TRBJ1-2, with 7 bases identical to TRBD1. This CDR3 is built from 14 residues. V lost 1 base to trimming and J lost 6 bases; unmatched junction nucleotides: 5. Germline loops: CDR1 MNHNS, CDR2 SASEGT. Here the CDR3 reads CASSEGQGVDGYTF. The DNA of the CDR3 is TGTGCCAGCAGTGAAGGCCAGGGGGTTGATGGCTACACCTTC.

This clone has only a few counts. V usage is TRBV4-1 and J usage is TRBJ1-1, with 8 bases lining up with TRBD1. The germline V gene has CDR1 MGHRA and CDR2 YSYEKL. J lost 5 bases, V lost 2 bases, and 10 bases had no gene match. The CDR3 spans 16 residues. The DNA for the CDR3 is TGCGCCAGCAGCCAAAGACCGGGACAGGCGTCAACTGAAGCTTTCTTT. As protein: CASSQRPGQASTEAFF.

This clone qualifies as medium-sized. This chain joins TRBV6-1 and TRBJ2-5; D is perhaps TRBD2 (7 bases). Germline assignment: CDR1 MNHNS and CDR2 SASEGT. This CDR3 region has 14 residues. V dropped 10 bases and J dropped 4 bases, with 19 bases sitting between them. The CDR3 bases are TGTGCCACCACCCTCGGGGCGGGGGCAGAGACCCAGTACTTC. The encoded protein is CATTLGAGAETQYF.

V usage is TRBV19 and J usage is TRBJ1-4; tentatively, D is TRBD1 (6 bases). V lost 6 bases and J 8 bases, leaving 16 bases between the germline ends. The length of the CDR3 is 14 residues. Germline V gene lookup returns CDR1 LNHDA and CDR2 SQIVND (reference sequence). The CDR3 DNA reads as TGTGCCAGTAGGACGACAGGCGACGGAGAAAAACTGTTTTTT. It specifies CASRTTGDGEKLFF.

This chain links TRBV4-3 with TRBJ2-7; 9 positions match TRBD1. Germline V gene data show CDR1 as LGHNA and CDR2 as YSLEER. CDR3 length equals 20 residues. V lost 0 bases, J lost 2 bases, and 17 bases stayed unmatched. The CDR3 region has the DNA TGCGCCAGCAGCCAAGATGACCGGGAGTGGTGGGACAGGGCGACCTACGAGCAGTACTTC. This sequence encodes CASSQDDREWWDRATYEQYF.

The chain carries TRBV27 and TRBJ2-7, with 9 bases lining up with TRBD1. The CDR3 has 14 amino acids. CDR1 and CDR2 (germline): MNHEY, SMNVEV (reference sequence). Losses at the gene ends were 5 bases for V and 3 bases for J; bases not matched to a gene: 5. CDR3 in amino acids: CASSPGQGVYEQYF. CDR3 in DNA: TGTGCCAGCAGTCCGGGACAGGGAGTCTACGAGCAGTACTTC.